The 22 T cell receptor beta chains listed next were all sequenced from one sample in a study of neurological immune-mediated disorders. TCRdb processed the 5' RACE reads anew with MiXCR; each CDR3 protein has one entry. The table records around 64,000 distinct CDR3 sequences, 12% of them present only once. Sequencing was performed on PBMCs. These receptor sequences come from a woman in her fifties or sixties with HTLV-1-associated myelopathy (HAM/TSP).

This clonotype was counted many times. V gene TRBV5-4 combines with J gene TRBJ1-1; TRBD1 agrees at 7 bases. V trimming: 2 bases; J trimming: 0 bases; junction bases outside the gene matches: 4. Germline loops: CDR1 SGHNT, CDR2 YYREEE (reference sequence). The CDR3 covers 15 residues. This CDR3 reads CASSFGGTVNTEAFF. CDR3 in DNA: TGTGCCAGCAGCTTCGGCGGGACAGTGAACACTGAAGCTTTCTTT. Full variable domain (outside the CDR3, taken from reference TRBV5-4 and TRBJ1-1): ETGVTQSPTHLIKTRGQQVTLRCSSQSGHNTVSWYQQALGQGPQFIFQYYREEENGRGNFPPRFSGLQFPNYSSELNVNALELDDSALYLCASSFGGTVNTEAFFGQGTRLTVV.

Ten or more counts support this clonotype. The chain employs TRBV29-1 and TRBJ2-7; maybe TRBD1 (8 bases). The CDR3 length is 13 residues. CDR1 and CDR2 from the germline V gene are SQVTM and ANQGSEA. Trimming took 6 bases from V and 4 from J, leaving 16 bases between them. This CDR3 is CSVEDREGYEQYF. As DNA, the CDR3 is TGCAGCGTCGAGGACAGGGAGGGTTACGAGCAGTACTTC.

This clonotype showed up many times. V usage is TRBV20-1 and J usage is TRBJ2-1; the match to TRBD2 covers 11 bases. CDR3 length: 16 amino acids. CDR1 is DFQATT and CDR2 is SNEGSKA in the germline V gene (reference sequence). Losses at the gene ends were 1 base for V and 2 bases for J; bases not matched to a gene: 4. The CDR3 sequence is CSARALAGGPYNEQFF. The CDR3 DNA follows: TGCAGTGCTAGAGCTCTAGCGGGAGGACCCTACAATGAGCAGTTCTTC.

This clonotype was detected many times. Here the CDR3 reads CASSYGPTGRNYGYTF. The CDR3 coding sequence is TGTGCCAGCAGTTACGGTCCGACAGGGAGGAATTATGGCTACACCTTC. The rearrangement uses TRBV6-5 and TRBJ1-2; 7 bases match TRBD1. V gave up 2 bases and J gave up 5 bases; unmatched junction bases: 11. CDR1 and CDR2 (germline): MNHEY, SVGAGI. The CDR3 has 16 amino acids.

This clonotype has at least ten counts. The chain couples TRBV4-2 to TRBJ2-7; the match to TRBD2 covers 7 bases. J was trimmed by 4 bases and V by 2 bases; bases with no gene match: 11. Germline V gene lookup returns CDR1 LGHNA and CDR2 YNFKEQ. CDR3 size: 16 residues. In nucleotides, the CDR3 is TGTGCCAGCAGCCAAATTTTGGGGGAGGGCTCGTACGAGCAGTACTTC. It yields the protein CASSQILGEGSYEQYF.

This clonotype was seen repeatedly, ten times or more. The rearrangement uses TRBV5-1 and TRBJ1-4, with TRBD1 identical over 7 bases. After removal of 4 bases from V and 0 bases from J, the junction contained 6 bases not matched to a gene. The CDR3 loop spans 16 amino acids. Looked up from germline, CDR1 is SGHRS and CDR2 is YFSETQ. CDR3 DNA sequence: TGCGCCAGCAGCCCTGGGGGGACAGCAACTAATGAAAAACTGTTTTTT. Its translation is CASSPGGTATNEKLFF.

This clonotype was seen many times. The chain employs TRBV10-2 and TRBJ2-5; D ambiguous. CDR1 is WSHSY and CDR2 is SAAADI in the germline V gene. This CDR3 has 11 amino acids. With 6 bases removed from V and 5 bases from J, the gap between germline ends came to 7 bases. CDR3 sequence (DNA): TGCGCCAGCAGCATCAGGGAGACCCAGTACTTC. It translates to CASSIRETQYF.

A word on this clonotype: One end of the junction fails to match germline, which may point to a read error. This chain links TRBV27 with TRBJ1-1; no clear D gene. Germline assignment: CDR1 MNHEY and CDR2 SMNVEV (reference sequence). This CDR3 has 13 amino acids. The DNA for the CDR3 is TGTGCCAGCACCCTAGGAGGAGGCACTGAAGATTTCTTT. The encoded protein is CASTLGGGTEDFF.

Points on this clonotype: One end of the junction varies from germline; a read error may be responsible. The chain joins TRBV20-1 to TRBJ2-1, with 10 bases identical to TRBD2. The CDR3 has 16 residues. CDR1 and CDR2 (germline): DFQATT, SNEGSKA (reference sequence). CDR3 loop: CSARKISGRPYYEQFF. CDR3 bases: TGCAGTGCTAGAAAAATTAGCGGGAGGCCCTACTATGAGCAGTTCTTC.

V gene TRBV5-1 combines with J gene TRBJ2-1; D may be TRBD2 (6 bases). This CDR3 has 15 amino acids. Per the germline V gene, CDR1 is SGHRS and CDR2 is YFSETQ. V gave up 4 bases and J gave up 4 bases, with 15 bases separating them. CDR3 in amino acids: CASSRDFTQYNEQFF. The CDR3 DNA is TGCGCCAGCAGCAGGGACTTCACCCAATACAATGAGCAGTTCTTC.

This clonotype came up many times. The chain couples TRBV28 to TRBJ2-7; D is undetermined. Looked up from germline, CDR1 is MDHEN and CDR2 is SYDVKM. The V end was cut by 7 bases, the J end by 1 base, with 5 bases between. The CDR3 sequence is 11 residues long. The CDR3 here is CASIGSYEQYF. The CDR3 bases are TGTGCCAGCATCGGTTCCTACGAGCAGTACTTC.

The chain uses TRBV4-1 and TRBJ2-7, with D possibly called TRBD1 or TRBD2 (7 bases each). V gave up 3 bases and J gave up 9 bases, with 15 bases separating them. This CDR3 comprises 13 residues. Per germline, CDR1 MGHRA and CDR2 YSYEKL. The CDR3 sequence is CASSHPTGEGQYF. The CDR3 bases are TGCGCCAGCAGCCATCCAACAGGGGAGGGGCAGTACTTC.

This clonotype was seen repeatedly, ten times or more. The chain joins TRBV29-1 to TRBJ2-5; 12 nucleotides match TRBD1. Germline V CDR1 and CDR2: SQVTM, ANQGSEA. The length of the CDR3 is 17 residues. Germline trimming cut 3 bases from V and 4 bases from J; bases unmatched to any gene: 12. The CDR3 reads CSVDGPLWDRGRETQYF. The CDR3 DNA reads TGCAGCGTTGATGGGCCCCTATGGGACAGGGGGCGAGAGACCCAGTACTTC.

This clonotype occurred many times. The chain couples TRBV5-1 to TRBJ2-1, with D possibly TRBD2 on 5 matching bases. This CDR3 is built from 21 residues. The V and J ends lost 4 bases and 0 bases respectively, with 29 bases between them. Germline V gene lookup returns CDR1 SGHRS and CDR2 YFSETQ. The CDR3 is CASSNPRVSAITRSSYNEQFF. The CDR3 nucleotides are TGCGCCAGCAGCAACCCGCGGGTTAGCGCTATAACAAGAAGCTCCTACAATGAGCAGTTCTTC.

This clonotype was detected once. Its ends do not fully match the called genes, so a read error is possible. The rearrangement links TRBV20-1 to TRBJ1-6, with D possibly being TRBD1 (5 bases). This CDR3 region has 16 residues. Germline V CDR1 and CDR2: DFQATT, SNEGSKA (reference sequence). The CDR3 DNA follows: TGCAGTGCTATAGATGGTGCCGAGGGGAGTAATTCACCCCGCCACTTT. Translated: CSAIDGAEGSNSPRHF.

A few counts support this clonotype. The gene calls are TRBV12-3 or TRBV12-4 and TRBJ2-5; 10 positions agree with TRBD2. This CDR3 is built from 15 residues. The V and J ends lost 6 bases and 5 bases, in that order; junction bases with no gene match: 9. This chain's CDR3 is CASRSGTSDGETQYF. The CDR3 DNA follows: TGTGCCAGCAGGTCCGGGACTAGCGACGGGGAGACCCAGTACTTC.

This clonotype was seen many times. Germline is not matched at one junction end, which may reflect a read error. The chain couples TRBV6-5 to TRBJ1-1, with 7 bases lining up with TRBD1. Germline V lookup: CDR1 MNHEY, CDR2 SVGAGI. This CDR3 is 14 amino acids long. The CDR3 here is CASSPRQGGTEGFF. The CDR3 bases are TGTGCCAGCAGCCCCAGACAGGGTGGCACTGAAGGTTTCTTT.

The V gene is TRBV10-3, the J gene TRBJ2-1, with TRBD2 matching over 13 bases. After removal of 3 bases from V and 14 bases from J, the junction contained 22 bases not matched to a gene. The CDR3 runs to 19 residues. CDR1 is ENHRY and CDR2 is SYGVKD in the germline V gene. The CDR3 region has the DNA TGTGCCATCAGTGACGGACTAGCGGGGGTGGGGGAGGGCGTAGATAAGAAGTTCTTC. Its protein product is CAISDGLAGVGEGVDKKFF.

This clonotype was recorded at least ten times. CDR3 in amino acids: CAWTQRTEAFF. CDR3 coding DNA: TGTGCCTGGACCCAGAGGACTGAAGCTTTCTTT. This rearrangement joins TRBV30 to TRBJ1-1; D is undetermined. The CDR3 length is 11 residues. Germline CDR1 reads GTSNPN; CDR2 reads SVGIG (reference sequence). V lost 4 bases and J lost 5, with 8 bases in between.

This chain uses TRBV6-1 with TRBJ2-2, with 12 bases lining up with TRBD2. With V trimmed by 7 bases and J by 3 bases, 3 bases remained unmatched. The CDR3 spans 15 residues. Germline V gene data show CDR1 as MNHNS and CDR2 as SASEGT. DNA of the CDR3: TGTGCCAGCAATGGACTAGCGGGATACACCGGGGAGCTGTTTTTT. It encodes CASNGLAGYTGELFF.

This clonotype was seen a handful of times. The chain links TRBV14 to TRBJ2-7, with no clear D. The CDR3 is 12 residues long. Trimming took off 4 bases at V and 2 bases at J, with 6 bases between the two ends. Germline values: CDR1 SGHDN, CDR2 FVKESK. The CDR3 nucleotides read TGTGCCAGCAGCCGACCCCCCTACGAGCAGTACTTC. Its protein is CASSRPPYEQYF. The full variable domain, completed using reference TRBV14 and TRBJ2-7, is EAGVTQFPSHSVIEKGQTVTLRCDPISGHDNLYWYRRVMGKEIKFLLHFVKESKQDESGMPNNRFLAERTGGTYSTLKVQPAELEDSGVYFCASSRPPYEQYFGPGTRLTVT.

This clonotype was seen ten or more times. The chain recombines TRBV12-3 or TRBV12-4 with TRBJ2-2; D call uncertain. The V end lost 0 bases, the J end lost 1 base, and 6 bases lay between the germline ends. This CDR3 comprises 15 residues. The chain's CDR3 is CASSLATVNTGELFF. The CDR3 DNA reads as TGTGCCAGCAGTTTAGCAACAGTGAACACCGGGGAGCTGTTTTTT.